This paragraph covers one TCR beta chain sequence. The sample is drawn from a study of blood T cell repertoires in COVID-19. Across the whole study: There were acute and convalescent COVID-19 samples, and they came from the United States, Italy and Spain. The cDNA or gDNA used as material had been derived from T cells, B-cell-depleted T cells, or PBMCs.

Authors' data handling: Amplification with reference gene primers provided the estimates of nucleated cell counts. Only in-frame clones appear in the TCRdb table, and some are missing; sequencing was by immunoSEQ multiplex PCR. The DNA was the basis for D and trimming; V, J and clone size are from that table. This table holds about 88,000 clones, roughly 84% found once. The CDR3 is made up of 15 amino acids. Germline loops: CDR1 SGHRS, CDR2 YFSETQ. V gave up 4 bases and J gave up 6 bases, with 16 bases separating them. Source material: peripheral blood. V gene TRBV5-1 combines with J gene TRBJ1-4; weak D call: TRBD1 (5 bases). This sequence originates from a woman in her seventies with acute or convalescent COVID-19. The CDR3 nucleotides read TGCGCCAGCAGCACCGATGGGGGGGAGGATGAAAAACTGTTTTTT. Amino acids: CASSTDGGEDEKLFF.